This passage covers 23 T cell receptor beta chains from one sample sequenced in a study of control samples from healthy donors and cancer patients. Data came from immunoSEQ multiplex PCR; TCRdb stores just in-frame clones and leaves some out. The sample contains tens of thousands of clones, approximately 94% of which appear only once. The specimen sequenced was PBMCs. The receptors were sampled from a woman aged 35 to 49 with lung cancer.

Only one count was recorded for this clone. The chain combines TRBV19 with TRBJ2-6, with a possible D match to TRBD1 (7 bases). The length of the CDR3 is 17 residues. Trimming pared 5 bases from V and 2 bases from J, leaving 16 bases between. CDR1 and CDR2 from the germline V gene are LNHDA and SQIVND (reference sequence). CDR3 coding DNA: TGTGCCAGTAGTGCCACGACAGGGAGGACTGGGGCCAACGTCCTGACTTTC. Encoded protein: CASSATTGRTGANVLTF.

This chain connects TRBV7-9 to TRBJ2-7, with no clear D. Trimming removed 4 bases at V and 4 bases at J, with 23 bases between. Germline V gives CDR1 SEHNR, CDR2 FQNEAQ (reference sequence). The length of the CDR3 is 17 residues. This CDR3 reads CASSYSFPVGQVYEQYF. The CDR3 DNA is TGTGCCAGCAGCTATAGCTTTCCTGTAGGTCAGGTGTACGAGCAGTACTTC.

The CDR3 loop is CASSDGTGVRGYTF. The CDR3 DNA sequence: TGTGCCAGCAGTGACGGCACAGGGGTCCGCGGCTACACCTTC. The chain couples TRBV6-4 to TRBJ1-2; 7 bases fit TRBD1. V lost 2 bases to trimming and J lost 8 bases; unmatched junction nucleotides: 8. Per germline, CDR1 MRHNA and CDR2 SNTAGT. The CDR3 contains 14 residues.

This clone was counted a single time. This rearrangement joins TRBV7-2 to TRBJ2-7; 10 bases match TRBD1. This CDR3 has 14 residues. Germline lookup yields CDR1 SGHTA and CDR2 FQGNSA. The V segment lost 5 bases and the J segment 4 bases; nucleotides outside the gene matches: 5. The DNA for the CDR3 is TGTGCCAGCAGCGCGACAGGGGGCGAGTACGAGCAGTACTTC. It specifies CASSATGGEYEQYF.

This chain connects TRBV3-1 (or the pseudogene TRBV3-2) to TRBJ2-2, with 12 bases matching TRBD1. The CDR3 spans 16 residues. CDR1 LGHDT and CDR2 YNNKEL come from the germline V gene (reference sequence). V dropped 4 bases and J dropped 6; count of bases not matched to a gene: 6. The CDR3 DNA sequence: TGTGCCAGCAGCCTGGGACAGGGGGCCTGGGCCGGGGAGCTGTTTTTT. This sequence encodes CASSLGQGAWAGELFF.

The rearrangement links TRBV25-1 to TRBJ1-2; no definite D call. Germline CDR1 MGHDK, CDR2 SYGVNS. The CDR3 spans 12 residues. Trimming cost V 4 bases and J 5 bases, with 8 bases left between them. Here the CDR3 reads CASSAGGYGYTF. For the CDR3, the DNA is TGTGCCAGCAGTGCCGGCGGTTATGGCTACACCTTC.

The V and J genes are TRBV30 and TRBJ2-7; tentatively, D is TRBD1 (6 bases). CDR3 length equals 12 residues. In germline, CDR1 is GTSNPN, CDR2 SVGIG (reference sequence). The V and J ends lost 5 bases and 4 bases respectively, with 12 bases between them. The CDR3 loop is CAWQTGTYEQYF. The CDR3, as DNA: TGTGCCTGGCAGACTGGGACATACGAGCAGTACTTC.

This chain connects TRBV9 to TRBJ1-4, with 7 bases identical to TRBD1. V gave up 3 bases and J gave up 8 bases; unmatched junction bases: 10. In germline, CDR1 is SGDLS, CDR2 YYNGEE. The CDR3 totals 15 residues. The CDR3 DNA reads TGTGCCAGCAGCGGTGGACAGGAGATCGACGAAAAACTGTTTTTT. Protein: CASSGGQEIDEKLFF.

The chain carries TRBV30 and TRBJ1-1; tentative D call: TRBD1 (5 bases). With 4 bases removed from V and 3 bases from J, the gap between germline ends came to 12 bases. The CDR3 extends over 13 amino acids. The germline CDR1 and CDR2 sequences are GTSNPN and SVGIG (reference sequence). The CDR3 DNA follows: TGTGCCTGGAAATACGGCAGGGACACTGAAGCTTTCTTT. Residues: CAWKYGRDTEAFF.

CDR3 sequence: CASSPDRTEYGYTF. DNA for the CDR3: TGTGCCAGCAGCCCCGACAGGACCGAGTATGGCTACACCTTC. This chain joins TRBV7-6 and TRBJ1-2; D may be TRBD1 (6 bases). The CDR3 is made up of 14 amino acids. Trimming stripped 5 bases from V and 5 bases from J, with 15 bases between. The germline V gene encodes CDR1 SGHVS and CDR2 FNYEAQ.

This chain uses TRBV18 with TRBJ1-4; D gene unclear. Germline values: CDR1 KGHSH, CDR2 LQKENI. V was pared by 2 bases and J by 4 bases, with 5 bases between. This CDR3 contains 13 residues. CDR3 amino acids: CASSPRINEKLFF. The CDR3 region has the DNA TGTGCCAGCTCACCAAGGATTAATGAAAAACTGTTTTTT.

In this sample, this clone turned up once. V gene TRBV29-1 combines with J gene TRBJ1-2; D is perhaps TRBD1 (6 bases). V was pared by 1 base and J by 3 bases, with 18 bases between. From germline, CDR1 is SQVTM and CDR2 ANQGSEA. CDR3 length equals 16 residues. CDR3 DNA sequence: TGCAGCGTTGAAGGACGGACAGTCCCCGGGGACTATGGCTACACCTTC. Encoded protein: CSVEGRTVPGDYGYTF.

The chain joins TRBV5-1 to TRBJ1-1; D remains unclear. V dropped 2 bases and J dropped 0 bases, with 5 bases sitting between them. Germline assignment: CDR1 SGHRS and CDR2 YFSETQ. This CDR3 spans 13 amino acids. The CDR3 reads CASSFFLNTEAFF. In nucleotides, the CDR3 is TGCGCCAGCAGCTTTTTTTTGAACACTGAAGCTTTCTTT. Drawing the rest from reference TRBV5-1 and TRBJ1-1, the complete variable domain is KAGVTQTPRYLIKTRGQQVTLSCSPISGHRSVSWYQQTPGQGLQFLFEYFSETQRNKGNFPGRFSGRQFSNSRSEMNVSTLELGDSALYLCASSFFLNTEAFFGQGTRLTVV.

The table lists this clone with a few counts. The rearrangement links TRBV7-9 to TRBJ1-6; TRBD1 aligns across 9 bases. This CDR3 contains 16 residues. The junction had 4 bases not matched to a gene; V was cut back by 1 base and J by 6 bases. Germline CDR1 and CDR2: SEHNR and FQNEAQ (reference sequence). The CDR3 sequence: CASSLGGGQGNSPLHF. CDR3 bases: TGTGCCAGCAGCTTAGGGGGGGGACAGGGTAATTCACCCCTCCACTTT.

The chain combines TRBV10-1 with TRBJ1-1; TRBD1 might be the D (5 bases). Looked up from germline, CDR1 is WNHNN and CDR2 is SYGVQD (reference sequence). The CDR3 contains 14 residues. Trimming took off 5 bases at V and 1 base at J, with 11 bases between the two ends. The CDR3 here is CASSSGTENTEAFF. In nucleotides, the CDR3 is TGCGCCAGCAGTAGCGGGACGGAGAACACTGAAGCTTTCTTT.

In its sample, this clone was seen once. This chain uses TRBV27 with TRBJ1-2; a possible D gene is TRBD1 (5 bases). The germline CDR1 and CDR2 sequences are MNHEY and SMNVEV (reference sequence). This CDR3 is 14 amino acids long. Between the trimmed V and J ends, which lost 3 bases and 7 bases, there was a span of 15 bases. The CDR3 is CASSFQGWGGGYTF. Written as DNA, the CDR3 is TGTGCCAGCAGTTTTCAGGGCTGGGGAGGTGGCTACACCTTC.

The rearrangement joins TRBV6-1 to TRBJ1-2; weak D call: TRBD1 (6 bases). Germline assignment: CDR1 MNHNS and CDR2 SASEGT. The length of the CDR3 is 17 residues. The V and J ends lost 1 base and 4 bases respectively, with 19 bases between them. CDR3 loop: CASSEGLPDSPVYGYTF. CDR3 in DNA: TGTGCCAGCAGTGAAGGGCTCCCGGACAGCCCCGTCTATGGCTACACCTTC.

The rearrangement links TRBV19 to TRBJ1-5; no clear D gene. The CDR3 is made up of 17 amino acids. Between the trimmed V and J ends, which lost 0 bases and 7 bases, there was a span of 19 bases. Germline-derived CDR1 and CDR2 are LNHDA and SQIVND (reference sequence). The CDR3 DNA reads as TGTGCCAGTAGTATAGAGATTATTACGGGAAGGAGGCAGCCCCAGCATTTT. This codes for CASSIEIITGRRQPQHF.

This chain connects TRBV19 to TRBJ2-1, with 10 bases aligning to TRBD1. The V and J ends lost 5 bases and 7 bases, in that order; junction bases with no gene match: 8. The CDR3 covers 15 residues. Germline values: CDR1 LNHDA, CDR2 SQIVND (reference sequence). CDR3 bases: TGTGCCAGTAGTTACCCCGGGACAGGGGTTAATGAGCAGTTCTTC. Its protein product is CASSYPGTGVNEQFF.

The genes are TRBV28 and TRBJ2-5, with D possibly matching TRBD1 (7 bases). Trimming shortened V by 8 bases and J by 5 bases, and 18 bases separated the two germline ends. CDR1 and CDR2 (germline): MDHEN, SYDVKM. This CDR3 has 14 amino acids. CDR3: CASQGGTAEETQYF. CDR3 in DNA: TGTGCCAGCCAAGGCGGGACAGCCGAGGAGACCCAGTACTTC.

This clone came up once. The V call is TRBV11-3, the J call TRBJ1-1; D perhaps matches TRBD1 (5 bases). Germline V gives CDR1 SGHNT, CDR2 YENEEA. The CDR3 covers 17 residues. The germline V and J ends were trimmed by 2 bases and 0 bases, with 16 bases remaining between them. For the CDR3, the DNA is TGTGCCAGCAGCTTAAACGTCCGGATGGGGCTGAACACTGAAGCTTTCTTT. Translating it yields CASSLNVRMGLNTEAFF. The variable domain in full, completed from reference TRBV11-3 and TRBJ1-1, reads EAGVVQSPRYKIIEKKQPVAFWCNPISGHNTLYWYLQNLGQGPELLIRYENEEAVDDSQLPKDRFSAERLKGVDSTLKIQPAELGDSAVYLCASSLNVRMGLNTEAFFGQGTRLTVV.

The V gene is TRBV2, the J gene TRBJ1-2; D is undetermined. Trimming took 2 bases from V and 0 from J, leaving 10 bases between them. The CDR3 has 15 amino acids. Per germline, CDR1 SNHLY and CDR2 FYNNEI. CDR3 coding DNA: TGTGCCAGCAGTGAACGCGCCAGAACTAACTATGGCTACACCTTC. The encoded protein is CASSERARTNYGYTF. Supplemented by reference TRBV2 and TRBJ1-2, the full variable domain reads EPEVTQTPSHQVTQMGQEVILRCVPISNHLYFYWYRQILGQKVEFLVSFYNNEISEKSEIFDDQFSVERPDGSNFTLKIRSTKLEDSAMYFCASSERARTNYGYTFGSGTRLTVV.

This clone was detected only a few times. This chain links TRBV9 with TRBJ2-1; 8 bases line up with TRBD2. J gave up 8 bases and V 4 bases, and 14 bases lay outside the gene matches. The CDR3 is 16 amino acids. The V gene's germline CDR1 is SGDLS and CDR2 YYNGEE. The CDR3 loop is CASSRAGGARFDEQFF. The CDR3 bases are TGTGCCAGCAGCAGGGCCGGGGGGGCCCGTTTCGATGAGCAGTTCTTC. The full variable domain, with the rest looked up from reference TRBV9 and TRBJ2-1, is DSGVTQTPKHLITATGQRVTLRCSPRSGDLSVYWYQQSLDQGLQFLIQYYNGEERAKGNILERFSAQQFPDLHSELNLSSLELGDSALYFCASSRAGGARFDEQFFGPGTRLTVL.